The next 12 T cell receptor beta chains were all read from a single sample in a study of T cell clonality in common variable immunodeficiency. Findings and limits, study-wide: Reportedly, TCR beta sequences from common variable immunodeficiency showed fewer deletions and N-nucleotide insertions.

The data were produced by immunoSEQ multiplex PCR, yet TCRdb's version contains in-frame clones alone and is incomplete. In total the sample includes 25,000 to 35,000 clones, none of them seen once. The antigens these receptors bind are not known. The sequenced sample consisted of peripheral blood mononuclear cells. The receptors originated from a human donor with common variable immunodeficiency.

This clone was detected a few times. With the read ending 3 residues before the CDR3 end, the germline J gene is used to fill in that end. The genes are TRBV13 and TRBJ1-2; D ambiguous. Trimming shortened V by 1 base and J by 4 bases, and 10 bases separated the two germline ends. The CDR3 runs 14 residues. From germline, CDR1 is PRHDT and CDR2 FYEKMQ (reference sequence). The sequenced CDR3 bases are TGTGCCAGCAGCTTAGACGCCGGGTTCTATGGC. Encoded protein: CASSLDAGFYG. Given in full, the CDR3 is CASSLDAGFYGYTF.

This clone has at least ten counts. The CDR3 end falls 3 residues outside the read, so it is completed with the germline J gene. The V and J genes are TRBV19 and TRBJ2-7; 8 bases map to TRBD1. The germline V gene encodes CDR1 LNHDA and CDR2 SQIVND (reference sequence). This CDR3 has 14 amino acids. J lost 3 bases, V lost 1 base, and 2 bases had no gene match. The CDR3 loop reads CASSIGTGFYEQYF. The part of the CDR3 DNA that was read is TGTGCCAGTAGTATAGGGACAGGGTTCTACGAG.

This clone was picked up many times. The CDR3 end falls 3 residues outside the read, so it is completed with the germline J gene. The V call is TRBV19, the J call TRBJ1-1; weak D call: TRBD1 (6 bases). Germline V CDR1 and CDR2: LNHDA, SQIVND (reference sequence). Trimming shortened V by 1 base and J by 0 bases, and 12 bases separated the two germline ends. The CDR3 loop spans 16 amino acids. CDR3 in amino acids: CASSIGPGTLNTEAFF. CDR3 DNA, as far as it was read: TGTGCCAGTAGTATAGGCCCCGGGACATTGAACACTGAA.

For this clone: The read finishes 3 residues shy of the CDR3 end, and the germline J gene is used to complete it. The chain couples TRBV7-6 to TRBJ1-5, with TRBD1 matching over 9 bases. With V trimmed by 5 bases and J by 4 bases, 9 bases remained unmatched. Germline V gene data show CDR1 as SGHVS and CDR2 as FNYEAQ. There are 16 residues in the CDR3. Partial CDR3 DNA: TGTGCCAGCAGCCCAAAGACAGGGGGAGGGAATCAGCCC. This codes for CASSPKTGGGNQP. The whole CDR3 sequence reads CASSPKTGGGNQPQHF.

This clone was seen a handful of times. From the germline J gene comes the end of the CDR3, since the read stops 3 residues before it. V is TRBV18 and J is TRBJ1-3; no clear D gene. Germline V gene sequence: CDR1 KGHSH, CDR2 LQKENI. The CDR3 contains 14 residues. Deletions cut 2 bases from V and 4 bases from J, with 9 bases between. CDR3 protein: CASSPRLEGNTIYF. The CDR3 DNA, read in part, is TGTGCCAGCTCACCAAGGCTTGAGGGAAACACC.

As for this clone: With the read ending 3 residues before the CDR3 end, the germline J gene is used to fill in that end. The rearrangement uses TRBV2 and TRBJ1-5; TRBD1 agrees at 8 bases. Germline CDR1 reads SNHLY; CDR2 reads FYNNEI. The CDR3 spans 16 residues. The V segment lost 2 bases and the J segment 4 bases; nucleotides outside the gene matches: 7. Incomplete CDR3 DNA: TGTGCCAGCAGTGAAAGATGGGGGACAGGTAATCAGCCC. Its translation is CASSERWGTGNQP. The entire CDR3 is CASSERWGTGNQPQHF.

The table lists this clone with a few counts. Read sequence stops 3 residues before the CDR3 end, and the germline J gene provides the missing end. The chain recombines TRBV7-8 with TRBJ2-7, with no clear D. Per the germline V gene, CDR1 is SGHVS and CDR2 is FQNEAQ. Trimming took 3 bases from V and 6 from J, leaving 9 bases between them. This CDR3 is 12 amino acids long. CDR3 DNA (partial): TGTGCCAGCAGCTTGGCCCCCTCCGAG. It translates to CASSLAPSE. The whole CDR3 sequence reads CASSLAPSEQYF. The full variable domain, in which reference TRBV7-8 and TRBJ2-7 provide the parts outside the CDR3, is GAGVSQSPRYKVAKRGQDVALRCDPISGHVSLFWYQQALGQGPEFLTYFQNEAQLDKSGLPSDRFFAERPEGSVSTLKIQRTQQEDSAVYLCASSLAPSEQYFGPGTRLTVT.

The table lists this clone with a few counts. Read sequence stops 3 residues before the CDR3 end, and the germline J gene provides the missing end. This rearrangement joins TRBV5-1 to TRBJ2-7, with 7 nucleotides matching TRBD2. Unmatched junction bases numbered 5, after V lost 0 bases and J lost 2 bases. Germline CDR1 is SGHRS and CDR2 is YFSETQ. This CDR3 comprises 15 residues. The sequenced part of the CDR3 DNA is TGCGCCAGCAGCTTGGGGCTAGCGGCCACCTACGAG. Its protein product is CASSLGLAATYE. In full, the CDR3 reads CASSLGLAATYEQYF.

There are a few counts of this clone. The CDR3 end lies 3 residues beyond the end of the read and is filled in from the germline J gene. V and J are TRBV5-1 and TRBJ1-2, with a possible D match to TRBD1 (5 bases). The germline V gene encodes CDR1 SGHRS and CDR2 YFSETQ. The CDR3 sequence is 13 residues long. Trimming took off 5 bases at V and 1 base at J, with 9 bases between the two ends. Partial CDR3 DNA: TGCGCCAGCAGTTTCGACAGTAACTATGGC. Its protein product is CASSFDSNYG. The CDR3 reads in full as CASSFDSNYGYTF. Based on the CDR3 plus reference TRBV5-1 and TRBJ1-2, the full variable domain is KAGVTQTPRYLIKTRGQQVTLSCSPISGHRSVSWYQQTPGQGLQFLFEYFSETQRNKGNFPGRFSGRQFSNSRSEMNVSTLELGDSALYLCASSFDSNYGYTFGSGTRLTVV.

This clone has ten or more counts. Read coverage stops 3 residues before the CDR3 terminus; the germline J gene supplies the remainder. In the same sample, other DNA sequences code for this CDR3. The V call is TRBV5-1, the J call TRBJ1-2; 11 nucleotides align to TRBD1. V was pared by 4 bases and J by 0 bases, with 5 bases of the junction left unmatched. Germline loops: CDR1 SGHRS, CDR2 YFSETQ. The CDR3 length is 16 residues. This chain's CDR3 is CASSPGQGASNYGYTF. The sequenced part of the CDR3 DNA is TGCGCCAGCAGCCCCGGACAGGGGGCCTCTAACTATGGC.

This clone showed up many times. The DNA ends 3 residues before the CDR3 does, and the rest of the CDR3 is filled in from the germline J gene. The V and J genes are TRBV2 and TRBJ2-1, with 11 positions matching TRBD2. The CDR3 is made up of 17 amino acids. Germline V gives CDR1 SNHLY, CDR2 FYNNEI. The ends lost 0 bases at V and 0 bases at J; junction bases unmatched: 1. Incomplete CDR3 DNA: TGTGCCAGCAGTGAAGCCGGACTAGCGGGCTCCTACAATGAG. It translates to CASSEAGLAGSYNE. The full-length CDR3 reads as CASSEAGLAGSYNEQFF.

This clone was found a few times. The sequence runs out 3 residues before the end of the CDR3; the remainder is reconstructed from the germline J gene. The J gene is TRBJ2-7, the V gene TRBV7-2, with TRBD2 matching 7 bases. The CDR3 runs 14 residues. Germline CDR1 and CDR2: SGHTA and FQGNSA. V lost 2 bases, J lost 0 bases, and 1 base stayed unmatched. The CDR3 is CASSLWGGSYEQYF. Incomplete CDR3 DNA: TGTGCCAGCAGCTTATGGGGGGGCTCCTACGAG.